The 21 T cell receptor beta chains reported below all come from one sample, sequenced in a study of cytomegalovirus exposure and HLA in healthy donors (dated by TCRdb to about 2017). To prepare the library, the immunoSEQ multiplex PCR assay was applied. A mixture of 60 forward primers for TCR Vbeta segments and 13 reverse primers for TCR Jbeta segments was used in the multiplex PCR. TCRdb took this table from immuneACCESS and kept in-frame rearrangements with V and J called. Such tables lack part of the clones; where checked against another copy, unresolved V genes explain under half of the gap, and the rest is unexplained. This sample gives 90,000 to 100,000 clones in total; around 80% of them show up just once. Clones ranked in the top ten supply 2% to 2.5% of the sample. The specimen was PBMCs. The source of these receptors is a young man in good health and CMV-seronegative.

The table lists this clone with a few counts. This chain links TRBV19 with TRBJ1-5; D possibly corresponds to TRBD1 (5 bases). Germline loops: CDR1 LNHDA, CDR2 SQIVND (reference sequence). The CDR3 contains 13 residues. Deletions cut 4 bases from V and 7 bases from J, with 11 bases between. CDR3 bases: TGTGCCAGTAGTACGGGGGTTCGCCAGCCCCAGCATTTT. Translated: CASSTGVRQPQHF.

The CDR3 protein is CASSAQGYYEQYF. CDR3 DNA: TGTGCCAGCAGTGCCCAGGGTTACTACGAGCAGTACTTC. This sequence joins TRBV6-6 and TRBJ2-5, with D possibly being TRBD1 (5 bases). The DNA matches TRBJ2-7 better at its end, which makes the J call doubtful. The CDR3 covers 13 residues. The germline V gene encodes CDR1 MNHNY and CDR2 SVGAGI (reference sequence).

As for this clone: The junction and the germline gene differ at one end; a read error may be behind it. The chain recombines TRBV27 with TRBJ2-7, with TRBD2 matching over 8 bases. The CDR3 has 15 residues. Germline CDR1 and CDR2: MNHEY and SMNVEV (reference sequence). CDR3 sequence (DNA): TGTGCCAGCAGTCTATCGGGACTAGTCTCCTACGAGCAGTACTTC. Its protein is CASSLSGLVSYEQYF.

The chain employs TRBV9 and TRBJ2-5, with D possibly TRBD1 on 6 matching bases. The better agreement between TRBJ2-7 and the DNA end casts doubt on the J call. The germline V gene encodes CDR1 SGDLS and CDR2 YYNGEE. The CDR3 covers 15 residues. The CDR3 coding sequence is TGTGCCAGCAGCGTAGCCCCCCAGGGGAAATACGAGCAGTACTTC. It yields the protein CASSVAPQGKYEQYF.

The V gene is TRBV6-5, the J gene TRBJ1-1; no definite D call. Germline loops: CDR1 MNHEY, CDR2 SVGAGI. CDR3 length: 13 residues. Between the trimmed V and J ends, which lost 5 bases and 4 bases, there was a span of 11 bases. The CDR3 bases are TGTGCCAGCAGTCTACTTTCGGGCACTGAAGCTTTCTTT. This gives the protein CASSLLSGTEAFF.

The rearrangement uses TRBV10-3 and TRBJ2-7; D may be TRBD1 (6 bases). The length of the CDR3 is 12 residues. Germline lookup yields CDR1 ENHRY and CDR2 SYGVKD. With 8 bases removed from V and 6 bases from J, the gap between germline ends came to 14 bases. The CDR3 reads CAIGGGHPEQYF. In DNA, the CDR3 is TGTGCCATCGGGGGCGGTCATCCCGAGCAGTACTTC.

V and J are TRBV10-3 and TRBJ2-5; no clear D. The V and J ends lost 3 bases and 2 bases respectively, with 13 bases between them. The CDR3 sequence is 15 residues long. Germline V CDR1 and CDR2: ENHRY, SYGVKD. The CDR3 nucleotides are TGTGCCATCAGTGATCAAAGCTTTAGTCAAGAGACCCAGTACTTC. Translating gives CAISDQSFSQETQYF.

The chain is built from TRBV10-3 and TRBJ1-2; 9 bases match TRBD1. The CDR3 extends over 15 amino acids. Germline V gives CDR1 ENHRY, CDR2 SYGVKD. The V and J ends lost 5 bases and 2 bases, in that order; junction bases with no gene match: 6. The CDR3 DNA reads TGTGCCATCAGTAAAGGGACAGGGAACAACTATGGCTACACCTTC. This encodes CAISKGTGNNYGYTF.

This clone has just a few counts. J is TRBJ1-4 and V is TRBV5-1, with unresolved D. CDR1 and CDR2 (germline): SGHRS, YFSETQ. V was pared by 5 bases and J by 6 bases, with 17 bases between. The CDR3 runs to 15 residues. Written as DNA, the CDR3 is TGCGCCAGCAGTCCGCTTCTCTCTCCGGATGAAAAACTGTTTTTT. This translates into CASSPLLSPDEKLFF.

The J gene is TRBJ1-2, the V gene TRBV7-8, with unresolved D. Trimming cost V 4 bases and J 4 bases, with 13 bases left between them. From germline, CDR1 is SGHVS and CDR2 FQNEAQ. The CDR3 extends over 14 amino acids. The CDR3 region is CASSSLTTFYGYTF. CDR3 bases: TGTGCCAGCAGCTCCCTGACTACCTTCTATGGCTACACCTTC.

This clone was counted only a few times. The chain's CDR3 is CASRQPPGGTQYF. The CDR3 coding sequence is TGTGCCAGCAGACAACCACCAGGTGGTACGCAGTATTTT. The rearrangement joins TRBV7-2 to TRBJ2-3; no definite D call. This CDR3 has 13 residues. V shed 6 bases and J shed 8 bases, with 15 bases lying between them. The V gene's germline CDR1 is SGHTA and CDR2 FQGNSA.

This rearrangement joins TRBV9 to TRBJ2-7; 7 positions match TRBD1. V lost 6 bases, J lost 7 bases, and 13 bases stayed unmatched. CDR1 is SGDLS, CDR2 YYNGEE, per germline. This CDR3 spans 14 amino acids. CDR3 nucleotides: TGTGCCAGCAACGTCCGGGACAGCTCCCTGGAGCAGTACTTC. This translates into CASNVRDSSLEQYF.

This clone was counted between two and nine times. The V and J genes are TRBV4-2 and TRBJ1-5, with a weak D call TRBD1 (5 bases). The CDR3 loop spans 16 amino acids. V shed 0 bases and J shed 2 bases, with 11 bases lying between them. Germline CDR1 reads LGHNA; CDR2 reads YNFKEQ. For the CDR3, the DNA is TGTGCCAGCAGCCAAGATTGGCAGGGTGGCAATCAGCCCCAGCATTTT. Its translation: CASSQDWQGGNQPQHF.

The gene calls are TRBV11-2 and TRBJ2-1; 7 bases line up with TRBD1. The CDR3 spans 18 residues. Germline V CDR1 and CDR2: SGHAT, FQNNGV. Trimming at V came to 5 bases and at J to 7 bases, leaving 20 bases not matched to a gene. The CDR3 DNA is TGTGCCAGCAGCCCTAGATTAAAGACAGGGTCAGGGGCTAATGAGCAGTTCTTC. Residues: CASSPRLKTGSGANEQFF. Full variable domain (missing parts from reference TRBV11-2 and TRBJ2-1): EAGVAQSPRYKIIEKRQSVAFWCNPISGHATLYWYQQILGQGPKLLIQFQNNGVVDDSQLPKDRFSAERLKGVDSTLKIQPAKLEDSAVYLCASSPRLKTGSGANEQFFGPGTRLTVL.

The chain combines TRBV19 with TRBJ1-2, with D perhaps TRBD1 (5 bases). Germline-derived CDR1 and CDR2 are LNHDA and SQIVND (reference sequence). V lost 3 bases to trimming and J lost 0 bases, with 8 bases between them. The CDR3 totals 14 residues. CDR3 region: CASSIPGPNYGYTF. Written as DNA, the CDR3 is TGTGCCAGTAGTATCCCAGGGCCTAACTATGGCTACACCTTC.

The chain carries TRBV19 and TRBJ2-3; 10 positions match TRBD2. Germline values: CDR1 LNHDA, CDR2 SQIVND (reference sequence). The CDR3 consists of 15 residues. Trimming at V came to 5 bases and at J to 4 bases, leaving 6 bases not matched to a gene. CDR3 sequence: CASSEGSGGSDTQYF. The CDR3 DNA sequence: TGTGCCAGTAGTGAGGGTAGCGGGGGGTCAGATACGCAGTATTTT. The entire variable domain, with the rest obtained from reference TRBV19 and TRBJ2-3, is as follows: DGGITQSPKYLFRKEGQNVTLSCEQNLNHDAMYWYRQDPGQGLRLIYYSQIVNDFQKGDIAEGYSVSREKKESFPLTVTSAQKNPTAFYLCASSEGSGGSDTQYFGPGTRLTVL.

The chain combines TRBV5-1 with TRBJ2-7; 10 nucleotides match TRBD2. The CDR3 has 17 amino acids. The V and J ends lost 0 bases and 0 bases, in that order; junction bases with no gene match: 6. Germline loops: CDR1 SGHRS, CDR2 YFSETQ. The CDR3, as DNA: TGCGCCAGCAGCTTGGAAACGGGGACTAGCGTCTCCTACGAGCAGTACTTC. Protein sequence: CASSLETGTSVSYEQYF.

This clone was detected once. The chain joins TRBV29-1 to TRBJ1-3; D is possibly TRBD1 (6 bases). This CDR3 contains 13 residues. Between the trimmed V and J ends, which lost 4 bases and 4 bases, there was a span of 11 bases. Germline V CDR1 and CDR2: SQVTM, ANQGSEA. Here the CDR3 reads CSVGGGSGNTIYF. CDR3 coding DNA: TGCAGCGTTGGGGGGGGCTCCGGAAACACCATATATTTT. Full variable domain (outside the CDR3, taken from reference TRBV29-1 and TRBJ1-3): SAVISQKPSRDICQRGTSLTIQCQVDSQVTMMFWYRQQPGQSLTLIATANQGSEATYESGFVIDKFPISRPNLTFSTLTVSNMSPEDSSIYLCSVGGGSGNTIYFGEGSWLTVV.

V is TRBV5-6 and J is TRBJ2-7, with a weak D call TRBD2 (5 bases). Germline V CDR1 and CDR2: SGHDT, YYEEEE. The CDR3 spans 14 residues. Trimming took 0 bases from V and 7 from J, leaving 14 bases between them. This CDR3 reads CASSLDPGVGEQYF. CDR3 coding DNA: TGTGCCAGCAGCTTGGACCCCGGGGTGGGAGAGCAGTACTTC.

The count of this clone is one. The chain employs TRBV7-9 and TRBJ2-6; 8 positions agree with TRBD1. Looked up from germline, CDR1 is SEHNR and CDR2 is FQNEAQ (reference sequence). The J segment lost 3 bases and the V segment lost 1 base, leaving 8 bases of the junction unmatched. This CDR3 is built from 18 residues. In nucleotides, the CDR3 is TGTGCCAGCAGCTTAGGTGTGCAGGGGGCGCATGGGGCCAACGTCCTGACTTTC. It encodes CASSLGVQGAHGANVLTF.

This sequence joins TRBV13 and TRBJ1-2; 7 bases are shared with TRBD1. Germline V gene lookup returns CDR1 PRHDT and CDR2 FYEKMQ (reference sequence). CDR3 length equals 13 residues. V lost 5 bases, J lost 7 bases, and 7 bases stayed unmatched. The CDR3 protein is CASSRTNRGGYTF. The DNA of the CDR3 is TGTGCCAGCAGCCGGACAAACAGGGGTGGCTACACCTTC.